Described below is a single TCR beta chain sequence and its context. Trimming pared 0 bases from V and 3 bases from J, leaving 16 bases between. Germline assignment: CDR1 SGHNT and CDR2 YYREEE (reference sequence). The CDR3 is 16 amino acids. This record comes from a study of T cell changes during pregnancy in multiple sclerosis. Assay: immunoSEQ multiplex PCR; the TCRdb copy retains only in-frame clones and omits some. The table includes about 110,000 clones, just under 95% detected once. The specimen was peripheral blood, collected after pregnancy. This chain joins TRBV5-4 and TRBJ2-7, with D possibly matching TRBD1 (7 bases). This TCR was sampled from a female donor with multiple sclerosis, enrolled in a pregnancy study. Written as DNA, the CDR3 is TGTGCCAGCAGCTTGGGGCGGGACAGTCGAATCTACGAGCAGTACTTC. Amino acid sequence: CASSLGRDSRIYEQYF.